The present T cell receptor beta chain was sequenced within a study of PD-1 blockade in classical Hodgkin lymphoma. There was relapse after autologous stem cell transplantation in every patient, and there was variation in brentuximab vedotin exposure. The germline V gene encodes CDR1 MNHNS and CDR2 SASEGT. This CDR3 has 15 residues. V was clipped by 5 bases and J by 6 bases; unmatched bases: 8. Only in-frame clones appear in the TCRdb table, and some are missing; sequencing was by immunoSEQ multiplex PCR. This table has 20,000 to 25,000 clones, around three quarters appearing once. The TCR was taken from a human donor with classical Hodgkin lymphoma. Sequenced here: peripheral blood mononuclear cells (PBMCs), sampled before the second cycle of nivolumab. The chain is built from TRBV6-1 and TRBJ2-2; 8 nucleotides align to TRBD2. CDR3 residues: CASSNSGRIAGELFF. The DNA for the CDR3 is TGTGCCAGCAGTAACAGCGGGAGAATAGCCGGGGAGCTGTTTTTT.